Shown below are 6 T cell receptor beta chains from a single sample sequenced in a study of blood T cell repertoires in COVID-19. Clones were read by immunoSEQ multiplex PCR, and TCRdb kept only the in-frame ones, dropping some. In the table there are around 300,000 clones, about 90% of which are singletons. The specimen was peripheral blood. The receptors here all came from a man younger than 30 with active or convalescent COVID-19.

CDR3 DNA sequence: TGTGCCAGCAGCTTATTACTTCACAGGGAATTCACAGATACGCAGTATTTT. This sequence encodes CASSLLLHREFTDTQYF. The chain combines TRBV7-9 with TRBJ2-3; D possibly corresponds to TRBD1 (6 bases). This CDR3 is 17 amino acids long. Trimming removed 2 bases from V and 2 bases from J, with 17 bases in between. Germline V lookup: CDR1 SEHNR, CDR2 FQNEAQ (reference sequence). Variable domain in full (rest from reference TRBV7-9 and TRBJ2-3): DTGVSQNPRHKITKRGQNVTFRCDPISEHNRLYWYRQTLGQGPEFLTYFQNEAQLEKSRLLSDRFSAERPKGSFSTLEIQRTEQGDSAMYLCASSLLLHREFTDTQYFGPGTRLTVL.

The J gene is TRBJ1-2, the V gene TRBV4-1; D may be TRBD1 (6 bases). Trimming cost V 4 bases and J 7 bases, with 19 bases left between them. CDR1 is MGHRA, CDR2 YSYEKL, per germline. There are 15 residues in the CDR3. This CDR3 reads CASSPGVGGSAGYTF. The CDR3 DNA sequence: TGCGCCAGCAGCCCCGGGGTAGGGGGTTCGGCTGGCTACACCTTC.

The chain links TRBV24-1 to TRBJ1-5, with D unclear. Germline CDR1 and CDR2: KGHDR and SFDVKD. CDR3 length equals 13 residues. V lost 5 bases and J 4 bases, leaving 8 bases between the germline ends. The CDR3 here is CATSGGGNQPQHF. For the CDR3, the DNA is TGTGCCACCAGTGGGGGAGGGAATCAGCCCCAGCATTTT.

CDR3 sequence (DNA): TGTGCCAGCAGCCCCCATAGGGGGGGTTCTGGGGCCAACGTCCTGACTTTC. Translation: CASSPHRGGSGANVLTF. The chain carries TRBV7-2 and TRBJ2-6; possibly TRBD2 for D (7 bases). The CDR3 runs 17 residues. Germline-derived CDR1 and CDR2 are SGHTA and FQGNSA. Trimming pared 5 bases from V and 1 base from J, leaving 15 bases between. Variable domain in full (rest from reference TRBV7-2 and TRBJ2-6): GAGVSQSPSNKVTEKGKDVELRCDPISGHTALYWYRQSLGQGLEFLIYFQGNSAPDKSGLPSDRFSAERTGGSVSTLTIQRTQQEDSAVYLCASSPHRGGSGANVLTFGAGSRLTVL.

V gene TRBV11-2 combines with J gene TRBJ2-1; TRBD2 agrees at 11 bases. Unmatched junction bases numbered 15, after V lost 6 bases and J lost 8 bases. The germline CDR1 and CDR2 sequences are SGHAT and FQNNGV. The CDR3 loop spans 17 amino acids. DNA for the CDR3: TGTGCCAGCAGGTCCCAACATAGCGGGAGGGCCACGGATGAGCAGTTCTTC. Translated: CASRSQHSGRATDEQFF.

This clone was seen ten or more times. The chain links TRBV5-4 to TRBJ2-5, with 7 bases that match TRBD1. The length of the CDR3 is 16 residues. Germline V gene lookup returns CDR1 SGHNT and CDR2 YYREEE (reference sequence). V lost 2 bases and J lost 0; bases outside the gene matches: 7. The chain's CDR3 is CASSFRGFNYQETQYF. The CDR3 DNA sequence: TGTGCCAGCAGCTTCAGGGGGTTCAATTACCAAGAGACCCAGTACTTC.